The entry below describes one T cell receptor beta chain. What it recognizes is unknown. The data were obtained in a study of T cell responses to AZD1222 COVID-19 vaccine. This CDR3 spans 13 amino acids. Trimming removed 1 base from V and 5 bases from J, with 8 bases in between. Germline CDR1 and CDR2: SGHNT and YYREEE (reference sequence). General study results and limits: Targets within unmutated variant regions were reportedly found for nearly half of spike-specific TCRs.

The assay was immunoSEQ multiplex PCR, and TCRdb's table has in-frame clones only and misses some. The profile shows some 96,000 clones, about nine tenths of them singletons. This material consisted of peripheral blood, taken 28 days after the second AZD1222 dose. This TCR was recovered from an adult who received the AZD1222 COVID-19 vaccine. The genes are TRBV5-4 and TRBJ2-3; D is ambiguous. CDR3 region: CASSLYEKDTQYF. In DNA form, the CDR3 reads TGTGCCAGCAGCTTGTACGAAAAAGATACGCAGTATTTT.